This paragraph reports one T cell receptor beta chain. Its specificity is not known. The data belong to a study of T cell responses to AZD1222 COVID-19 vaccine. Produced via immunoSEQ multiplex PCR; TCRdb's table is partial and in-frame only. The sample consists of some 120,000 clones, over 75% of them appearing once. The CDR3 totals 13 residues. The germline V gene encodes CDR1 SGDLS and CDR2 YYNGEE. Trimming took 0 bases from V and 4 from J, leaving 7 bases between them. Study conclusions and caveats: Most donors were white British, females outnumbered males, and clonal diversity was possibly underestimated. None of the repertoires were sampled until the peak T cell response had passed.

V usage is TRBV9 and J usage is TRBJ2-5; D uncertain. The starting material was peripheral blood, obtained on day 0 of AZD1222 vaccination. This TCR was sampled from an adult in good health. CDR3 amino acids: CASSVGETETQYF. CDR3 coding DNA: TGTGCCAGCAGCGTAGGAGAAACAGAGACCCAGTACTTC.